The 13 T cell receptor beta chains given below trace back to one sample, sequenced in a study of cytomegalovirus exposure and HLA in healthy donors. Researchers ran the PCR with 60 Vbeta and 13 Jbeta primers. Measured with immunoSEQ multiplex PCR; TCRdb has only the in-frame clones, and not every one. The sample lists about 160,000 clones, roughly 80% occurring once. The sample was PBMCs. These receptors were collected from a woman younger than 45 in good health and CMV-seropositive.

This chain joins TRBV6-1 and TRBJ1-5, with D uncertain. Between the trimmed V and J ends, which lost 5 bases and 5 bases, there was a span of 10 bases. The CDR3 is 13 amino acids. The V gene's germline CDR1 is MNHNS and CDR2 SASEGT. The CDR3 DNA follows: TGTGCCAGCAGTAACGAAGCATATCAGCCCCAGCATTTT. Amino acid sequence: CASSNEAYQPQHF.

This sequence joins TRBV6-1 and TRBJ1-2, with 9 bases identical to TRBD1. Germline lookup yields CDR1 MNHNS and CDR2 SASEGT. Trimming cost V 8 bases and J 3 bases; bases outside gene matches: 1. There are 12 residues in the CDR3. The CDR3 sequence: CASWTGDYGYTF. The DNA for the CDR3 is TGTGCCAGCTGGACAGGGGACTATGGCTACACCTTC.

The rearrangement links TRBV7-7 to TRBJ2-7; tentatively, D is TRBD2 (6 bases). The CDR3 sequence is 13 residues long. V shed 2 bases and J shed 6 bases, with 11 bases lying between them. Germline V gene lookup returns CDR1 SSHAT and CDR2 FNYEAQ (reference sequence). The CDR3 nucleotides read TGTGCCAGCAGCTTAAGACTGGGGGGCGAGCAGTACTTC. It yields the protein CASSLRLGGEQYF.

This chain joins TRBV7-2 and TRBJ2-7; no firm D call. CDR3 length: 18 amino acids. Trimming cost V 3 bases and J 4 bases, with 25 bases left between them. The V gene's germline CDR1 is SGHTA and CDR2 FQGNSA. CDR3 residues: CASSFLPNDGWIAYEQYF. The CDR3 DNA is TGTGCCAGCAGCTTCCTCCCAAACGACGGGTGGATTGCTTACGAGCAGTACTTC.

This chain's CDR3 is CASSSGTGRETQYF. The CDR3 nucleotides are TGTGCCAGCAGCTCCGGGACAGGGCGGGAGACCCAGTACTTC. This chain joins TRBV7-9 and TRBJ2-5; 9 positions match TRBD1. V dropped 4 bases and J dropped 5; count of bases not matched to a gene: 5. Germline values: CDR1 SEHNR, CDR2 FQNEAQ (reference sequence). The CDR3 consists of 14 residues.

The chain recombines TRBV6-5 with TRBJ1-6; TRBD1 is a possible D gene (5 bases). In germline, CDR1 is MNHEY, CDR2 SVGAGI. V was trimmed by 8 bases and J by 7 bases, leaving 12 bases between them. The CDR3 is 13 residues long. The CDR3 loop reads CASVGGRNSPLHF. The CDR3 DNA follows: TGTGCCAGCGTTGGGGGGAGGAATTCACCCCTCCACTTT.

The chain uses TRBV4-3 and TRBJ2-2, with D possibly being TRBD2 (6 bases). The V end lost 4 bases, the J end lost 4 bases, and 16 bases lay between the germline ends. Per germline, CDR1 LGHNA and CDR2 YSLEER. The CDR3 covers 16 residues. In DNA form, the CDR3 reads TGCGCCAGCAGCCCGTGGGCCGGAGCGGGCACCGGGGAGCTGTTTTTT. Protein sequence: CASSPWAGAGTGELFF.

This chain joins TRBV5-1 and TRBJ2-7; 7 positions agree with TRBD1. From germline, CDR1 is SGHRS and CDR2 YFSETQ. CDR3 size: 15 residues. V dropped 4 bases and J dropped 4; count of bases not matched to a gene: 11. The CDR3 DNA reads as TGCGCCAGCAGCCCCCAGGGGCAGGGGGTTTACGAGCAGTACTTC. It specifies CASSPQGQGVYEQYF.

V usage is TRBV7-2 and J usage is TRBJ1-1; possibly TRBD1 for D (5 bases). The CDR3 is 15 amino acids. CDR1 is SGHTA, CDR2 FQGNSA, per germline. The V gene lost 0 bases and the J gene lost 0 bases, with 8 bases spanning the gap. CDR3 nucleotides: TGTGCCAGCAGCTTAGCGCCAGGGATGAACACTGAAGCTTTCTTT. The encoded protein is CASSLAPGMNTEAFF.

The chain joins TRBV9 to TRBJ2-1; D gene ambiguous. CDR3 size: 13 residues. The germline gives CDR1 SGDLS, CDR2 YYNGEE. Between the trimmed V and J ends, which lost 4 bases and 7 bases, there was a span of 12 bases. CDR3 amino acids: CASSLNELNEQFF. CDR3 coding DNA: TGTGCCAGCAGCCTGAACGAACTAAATGAGCAGTTCTTC.

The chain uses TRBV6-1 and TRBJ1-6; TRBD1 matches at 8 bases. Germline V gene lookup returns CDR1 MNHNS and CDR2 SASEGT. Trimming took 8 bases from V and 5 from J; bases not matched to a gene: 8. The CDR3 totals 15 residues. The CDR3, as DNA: TGTGCCAGCCCCGGGACAGGACAAGATAATTCACCCCTCCACTTT. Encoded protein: CASPGTGQDNSPLHF.

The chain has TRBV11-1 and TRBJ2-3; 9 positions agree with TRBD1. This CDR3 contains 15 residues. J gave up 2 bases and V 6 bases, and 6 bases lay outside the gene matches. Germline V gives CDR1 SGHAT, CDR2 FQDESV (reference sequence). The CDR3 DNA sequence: TGTGCCAGCAGTTCCGGGACAGGGCACACAGATACGCAGTATTTT. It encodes CASSSGTGHTDTQYF.

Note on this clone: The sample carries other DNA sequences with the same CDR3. This CDR3 is CASSRDTNTGELFF. In nucleotides, the CDR3 is TGTGCCAGCAGCCGGGACACCAACACCGGGGAGCTGTTTTTT. The V and J genes are TRBV7-2 and TRBJ2-2; D perhaps matches TRBD1 (6 bases). Germline values: CDR1 SGHTA, CDR2 FQGNSA. CDR3 length equals 14 residues. Trimming stripped 5 bases from V and 2 bases from J, with 9 bases between. The variable domain in full, with the rest retrieved from reference TRBV7-2 and TRBJ2-2, is GAGVSQSPSNKVTEKGKDVELRCDPISGHTALYWYRQSLGQGLEFLIYFQGNSAPDKSGLPSDRFSAERTGGSVSTLTIQRTQQEDSAVYLCASSRDTNTGELFFGEGSRLTVL.